Here is one TCR beta chain with its context. The CDR3 totals 15 residues. Per the germline V gene, CDR1 is LGHDT and CDR2 is YNNKEL (reference sequence). This record belongs to a study of T cells expressing NK-cell markers. 5'RACE template switching built TCR beta cDNA with unique molecular identifiers. TCRdb reprocessed the 5' RACE reads and keeps a single row for each CDR3 protein, giving no DNA. The sample table sets out approximately 420,000 distinct CDR3 sequences. The chain combines TRBV3-1 with TRBJ2-1; the D gene TCRdb calls, TRBD2, cannot be checked with no DNA. The TCR originated in a woman between 50 and 59 years old in good health. Sequencing input: blood T cells: a sorted CD56 or NKG2C T cell subset, CD4+ or CD8+ T cells, or bulk PBMC T cells (not recorded which). The CDR3 sequence is CASSQDSGRASEQFF.